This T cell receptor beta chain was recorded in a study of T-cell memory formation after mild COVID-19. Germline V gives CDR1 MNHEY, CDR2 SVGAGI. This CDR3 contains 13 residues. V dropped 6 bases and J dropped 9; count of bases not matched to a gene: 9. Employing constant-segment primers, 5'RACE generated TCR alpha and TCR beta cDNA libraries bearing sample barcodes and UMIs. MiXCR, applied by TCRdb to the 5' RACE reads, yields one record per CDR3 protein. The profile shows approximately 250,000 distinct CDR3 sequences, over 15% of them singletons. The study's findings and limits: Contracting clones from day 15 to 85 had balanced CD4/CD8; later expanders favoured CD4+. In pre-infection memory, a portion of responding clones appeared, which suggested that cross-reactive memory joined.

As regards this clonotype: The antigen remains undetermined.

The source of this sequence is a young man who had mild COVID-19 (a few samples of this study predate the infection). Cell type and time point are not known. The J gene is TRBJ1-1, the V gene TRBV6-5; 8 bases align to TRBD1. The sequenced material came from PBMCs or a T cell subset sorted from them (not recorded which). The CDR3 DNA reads TGTGCCAGCAGAACAACTGGACAGGGAAAAGCTTTCTTT. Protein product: CASRTTGQGKAFF.